This T cell receptor beta chain was profiled in a study of blood T cell repertoires in COVID-19. Profiled with immunoSEQ multiplex PCR; TCRdb holds only in-frame clones, not every one. The sample carries more than 85,000 clones, under 85% recorded once. A few counts support this clone. The length of the CDR3 is 17 residues. Germline CDR1 reads DFQATT; CDR2 reads SNEGSKA (reference sequence). Trimming took 3 bases from V and 0 from J; bases not matched to a gene: 7. The sequenced material came from peripheral blood. The V gene is TRBV20-1, the J gene TRBJ2-6; TRBD2 aligns across 8 bases. The receptor's source is a human donor in a cohort sampled during active COVID-19. For the CDR3, the DNA is TGCAGTGCTAGTGTCCTAGCGGGTTTCTCTGGGGCCAACGTCCTGACTTTC. Translated: CSASVLAGFSGANVLTF.